These 23 T cell receptor beta chains came from one sample sequenced in a study of long-term antiretroviral therapy in people with HIV. Samples were assayed with immunoSEQ v3.0 at survey level. The method was immunoSEQ multiplex PCR; TCRdb's version includes in-frame clones alone and lacks a portion of them. The sample contains around 15,000 clones, around 84% of which appear only once. Specimen: unsorted PBMCs, collected 0.5 years after starting antiretroviral therapy. The receptors were gathered from a woman in her 40s with HIV.

The gene calls are TRBV27 and TRBJ2-1; 8 bases line up with TRBD1. Trimming removed 5 bases from V and 8 bases from J; junction bases left unmatched: 5. The CDR3 spans 13 residues. Looked up from germline, CDR1 is MNHEY and CDR2 is SMNVEV (reference sequence). The CDR3 DNA follows: TGTGCCAGCAGTCCACAGGGGGGCGATGAGCAGTTCTTC. This gives the protein CASSPQGGDEQFF.

The chain couples TRBV29-1 to TRBJ2-7; 7 nucleotides line up with TRBD1. Germline CDR1 is SQVTM and CDR2 is ANQGSEA. Trimming cost V 4 bases and J 7 bases; bases outside gene matches: 7. CDR3 size: 12 residues. CDR3 sequence reads: CSVVHTGEEQYF. CDR3 coding DNA: TGCAGCGTTGTCCATACAGGGGAAGAGCAGTACTTC.

The DNA for the CDR3 is TGTGCCAGCAGTGATAGCGGGAGCTCCTACAATGAGCAGTTCTTC. Its protein product is CASSDSGSSYNEQFF. The V gene is TRBV2, the J gene TRBJ2-1; TRBD2 aligns across 9 bases. CDR3 length: 15 amino acids. V lost 3 bases, J lost 0 bases, and 0 bases stayed unmatched. Germline CDR1 is SNHLY and CDR2 is FYNNEI. Full variable domain (outside the CDR3, taken from reference TRBV2 and TRBJ2-1): EPEVTQTPSHQVTQMGQEVILRCVPISNHLYFYWYRQILGQKVEFLVSFYNNEISEKSEIFDDQFSVERPDGSNFTLKIRSTKLEDSAMYFCASSDSGSSYNEQFFGPGTRLTVL.

CDR3 sequence (DNA): TGTGCCAGCAGCTTACCCGAACGGTTGAACACTGAAGCTTTCTTT. It is translated as CASSLPERLNTEAFF. The chain couples TRBV7-2 to TRBJ1-1; D not resolved. Germline values: CDR1 SGHTA, CDR2 FQGNSA. The CDR3 is made up of 15 amino acids. The germline V and J ends were trimmed by 2 bases and 0 bases, with 10 bases remaining between them.

There are a few counts of this clone. The J gene is TRBJ2-6, the V gene TRBV2; D remains unclear. The CDR3 has 15 amino acids. Looked up from germline, CDR1 is SNHLY and CDR2 is FYNNEI. V dropped 6 bases and J dropped 0 bases, with 9 bases sitting between them. CDR3 residues: CASRWESSGANVLTF. In DNA form, the CDR3 reads TGTGCCAGCAGATGGGAAAGCTCTGGGGCCAACGTCCTGACTTTC.

The chain combines TRBV27 with TRBJ2-1; 8 bases match TRBD2. Trimming removed 5 bases from V and 5 bases from J; junction bases left unmatched: 23. The CDR3 has 20 residues. Germline lookup yields CDR1 MNHEY and CDR2 SMNVEV (reference sequence). CDR3 DNA sequence: TGTGCCAGCAGTATTCAACATACCTACCGGACTAGCTTAACAGACAATGAGCAGTTCTTC. Translated: CASSIQHTYRTSLTDNEQFF.

This chain links TRBV27 with TRBJ2-2; possible D gene TRBD2, 6 bases. Germline CDR1 and CDR2: MNHEY and SMNVEV (reference sequence). V lost 2 bases and J lost 5, with 15 bases in between. This CDR3 comprises 16 residues. The CDR3 region is CASSLISGVETGELFF. CDR3 sequence (DNA): TGTGCCAGCAGTTTAATCTCGGGAGTGGAAACCGGGGAGCTGTTTTTT.

This rearrangement joins TRBV5-1 to TRBJ2-5, with TRBD1 identical over 9 bases. Per germline, CDR1 SGHRS and CDR2 YFSETQ. J lost 4 bases, V lost 3 bases, and 7 bases had no gene match. The CDR3 is 15 residues long. The CDR3 DNA is TGCGCCAGCAGCTCCCTAACAGGGGGCGCAGAGACCCAGTACTTC. This sequence encodes CASSSLTGGAETQYF. The variable domain in full, with the rest retrieved from reference TRBV5-1 and TRBJ2-5, is KAGVTQTPRYLIKTRGQQVTLSCSPISGHRSVSWYQQTPGQGLQFLFEYFSETQRNKGNFPGRFSGRQFSNSRSEMNVSTLELGDSALYLCASSSLTGGAETQYFGPGTRLLVL.

The chain uses TRBV5-6 and TRBJ2-7; 8 bases agree with TRBD2. The J segment lost 4 bases and the V segment lost 5 bases, leaving 14 bases of the junction unmatched. Germline V lookup: CDR1 SGHDT, CDR2 YYEEEE. The CDR3 runs to 16 residues. CDR3 nucleotide sequence: TGTGCCAGCAGTAGCGGGAAGTGGTTCGGGGAATACGAGCAGTACTTC. Amino acid sequence: CASSSGKWFGEYEQYF.

The chain uses TRBV2 and TRBJ2-2; TRBD1 matches at 7 bases. This CDR3 has 14 amino acids. V trimming: 8 bases; J trimming: 1 base; junction bases outside the gene matches: 4. Germline CDR1 reads SNHLY; CDR2 reads FYNNEI. This CDR3 reads CASQDRKNTGELFF. The DNA for the CDR3 is TGTGCCAGCCAGGACAGGAAGAACACCGGGGAGCTGTTTTTT.

CDR3 in amino acids: CASSPDSATNEKLFF. CDR3 sequence (DNA): TGTGCCAGCAGCCCTGACAGTGCAACTAATGAAAAACTGTTTTTT. V is TRBV9 and J is TRBJ1-4; possibly TRBD1 for D (5 bases). CDR3 length equals 15 residues. The germline V and J ends were trimmed by 4 bases and 0 bases, with 10 bases remaining between them. Germline V gives CDR1 SGDLS, CDR2 YYNGEE.

V is TRBV4-3 and J is TRBJ2-7; TRBD1 aligns across 8 bases. This CDR3 spans 18 amino acids. With V trimmed by 0 bases and J by 3 bases, 13 bases remained unmatched. Germline values: CDR1 LGHNA, CDR2 YSLEER. The CDR3 loop is CASSQERAQGAQFYEQYF. In nucleotides, the CDR3 is TGCGCCAGCAGCCAAGAAAGGGCGCAGGGGGCACAGTTCTACGAGCAGTACTTC.

The rearrangement joins TRBV19 to TRBJ1-2; tentatively, D is TRBD1 (6 bases). CDR1 and CDR2 (germline): LNHDA, SQIVND (reference sequence). CDR3 length: 13 amino acids. Trimming took 5 bases from V and 5 from J, leaving 12 bases between them. CDR3 DNA sequence: TGTGCCAGTAGTCAAAAAGGGGGATATGGCTACACCTTC. Translated: CASSQKGGYGYTF.

This clone was recorded only once. V and J are TRBV29-1 and TRBJ1-4; the D gene is possibly TRBD1 (5 bases). V was clipped by 1 base and J by 8 bases, with 14 bases between them. Germline lookup yields CDR1 SQVTM and CDR2 ANQGSEA. This CDR3 spans 14 amino acids. The CDR3 loop reads CSVEVLGGGEKLFF. CDR3 nucleotides: TGCAGCGTTGAAGTATTGGGGGGAGGCGAAAAACTGTTTTTT.

V usage is TRBV4-2 and J usage is TRBJ2-7, with 7 bases fitting TRBD1. The germline V gene encodes CDR1 LGHNA and CDR2 YNFKEQ. The CDR3 extends over 12 amino acids. After removal of 6 bases from V and 6 bases from J, the junction contained 5 bases not matched to a gene. DNA for the CDR3: TGTGCCAGCAGTCCGACAGGGCGCGAGCAGTACTTC. Protein: CASSPTGREQYF.

V usage is TRBV9 and J usage is TRBJ2-6; 9 bases are a match to TRBD1. V lost 4 bases, J lost 3 bases, and 11 bases stayed unmatched. This CDR3 has 18 amino acids. Looked up from germline, CDR1 is SGDLS and CDR2 is YYNGEE. This CDR3 is CASSPRTGDHIGANVLTF. As DNA, the CDR3 is TGTGCCAGCAGCCCAAGGACAGGGGATCATATTGGGGCCAACGTCCTGACTTTC. Filled out from reference TRBV9 and TRBJ2-6, the complete variable domain reads DSGVTQTPKHLITATGQRVTLRCSPRSGDLSVYWYQQSLDQGLQFLIQYYNGEERAKGNILERFSAQQFPDLHSELNLSSLELGDSALYFCASSPRTGDHIGANVLTFGAGSRLTVL.

In DNA, the CDR3 is TGCAGCGGAAGCGGGAGCCTCGATGAGCAGTTCTTC. Residues: CSGSGSLDEQFF. This chain joins TRBV29-1 and TRBJ2-1; TRBD2 matches at 8 bases. J was trimmed by 8 bases and V by 7 bases; bases with no gene match: 7. Germline values: CDR1 SQVTM, CDR2 ANQGSEA. The CDR3 covers 12 residues.

V is TRBV5-4 and J is TRBJ1-5; 10 bases agree with TRBD1. There are 15 residues in the CDR3. J gave up 6 bases and V 4 bases, and 7 bases lay outside the gene matches. CDR1 is SGHNT, CDR2 YYREEE, per germline (reference sequence). The CDR3 DNA is TGTGCCAGCAGCACCGGGACAGGGGCGGGTCAGCCCCAGCATTTT. It codes for CASSTGTGAGQPQHF.

This chain links TRBV6-5 with TRBJ2-7; D not resolved. Trimming stripped 0 bases from V and 0 bases from J, with 9 bases between. CDR1 is MNHEY, CDR2 SVGAGI, per germline. The CDR3 extends over 15 amino acids. CDR3 sequence (DNA): TGTGCCAGCAGTTACTCGGTACAGAGCTCCTACGAGCAGTACTTC. This codes for CASSYSVQSSYEQYF.

V usage is TRBV5-6 and J usage is TRBJ2-7; D assignment may be TRBD1 or TRBD2 (5 bases each). Deletions cut 1 base from V and 12 bases from J, with 11 bases between. Germline loops: CDR1 SGHDT, CDR2 YYEEEE. The CDR3 loop spans 11 amino acids. The CDR3 region has the DNA TGTGCCAGCAGCTTGATGGGGGAAGCGTACTTC. Its protein is CASSLMGEAYF.

The chain uses TRBV29-1 and TRBJ2-3; D is unresolved. Trimming left V 8 bases short and J 0 bases short, with 15 bases between. The CDR3 length is 14 residues. Germline values: CDR1 SQVTM, CDR2 ANQGSEA. This CDR3 reads CSTPKGPSTDTQYF. CDR3 bases: TGCAGCACTCCTAAGGGCCCCAGCACAGATACGCAGTATTTT.

This chain uses TRBV6-5 with TRBJ1-1; D is unresolved. V lost 2 bases and J 4 bases, leaving 14 bases between the germline ends. The CDR3 sequence is 15 residues long. Germline CDR1 is MNHEY and CDR2 is SVGAGI. CDR3 region: CASSYGRGVGTEAFF. The CDR3 DNA follows: TGTGCCAGCAGTTACGGGCGTGGTGTAGGCACTGAAGCTTTCTTT.

The genes are TRBV1 and TRBJ1-1; the table calls TRBD1, which could not be checked here. TRBV1 counts as a pseudogene. The CDR3 totals 13 residues. This chain's CDR3 is CTSSLRGDSEAFF. DNA for the CDR3: TGCACCAGCAGCTTAAGAGGGGACAGTGAAGCTTTCTTT.